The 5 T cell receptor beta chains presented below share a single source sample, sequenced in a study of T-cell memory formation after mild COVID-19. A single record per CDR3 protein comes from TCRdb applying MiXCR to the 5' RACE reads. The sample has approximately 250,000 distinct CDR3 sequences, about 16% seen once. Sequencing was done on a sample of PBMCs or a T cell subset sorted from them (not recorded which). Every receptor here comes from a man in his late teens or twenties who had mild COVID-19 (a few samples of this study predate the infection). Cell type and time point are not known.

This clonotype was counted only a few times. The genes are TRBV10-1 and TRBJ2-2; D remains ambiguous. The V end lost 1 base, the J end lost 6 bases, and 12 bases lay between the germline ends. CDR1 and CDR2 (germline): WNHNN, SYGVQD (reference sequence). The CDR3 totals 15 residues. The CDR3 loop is CASSEFNPRAGELFF. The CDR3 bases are TGCGCCAGCAGTGAGTTTAATCCCCGCGCCGGGGAGCTGTTTTTT.

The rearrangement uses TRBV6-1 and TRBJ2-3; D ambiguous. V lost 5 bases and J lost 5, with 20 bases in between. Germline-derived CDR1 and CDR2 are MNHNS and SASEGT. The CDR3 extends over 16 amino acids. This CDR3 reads CASSTARMVGVDTQYF. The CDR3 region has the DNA TGTGCCAGCAGTACCGCGCGAATGGTTGGGGTAGATACGCAGTATTTT.

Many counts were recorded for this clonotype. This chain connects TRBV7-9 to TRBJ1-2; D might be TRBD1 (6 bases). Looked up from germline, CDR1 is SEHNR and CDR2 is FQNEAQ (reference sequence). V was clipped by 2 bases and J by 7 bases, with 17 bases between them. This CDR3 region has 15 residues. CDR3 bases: TGTGCCAGCAGCTTACCCGACAGGCTTGGGGGTGGCTACACCTTC. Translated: CASSLPDRLGGGYTF.

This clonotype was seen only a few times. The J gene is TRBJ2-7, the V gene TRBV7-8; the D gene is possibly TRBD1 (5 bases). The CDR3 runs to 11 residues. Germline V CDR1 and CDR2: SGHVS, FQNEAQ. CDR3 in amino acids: CASSETGTLHV. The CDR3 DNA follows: TGTGCCAGCAGCGAAACAGGTACCCTGCACGTC.

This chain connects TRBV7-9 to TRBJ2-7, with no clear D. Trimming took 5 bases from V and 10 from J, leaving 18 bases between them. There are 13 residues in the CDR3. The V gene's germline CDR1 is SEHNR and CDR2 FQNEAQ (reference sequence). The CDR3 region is CASSPNALLSQYF. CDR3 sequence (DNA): TGTGCCAGCAGCCCGAACGCGCTTTTATCTCAGTACTTC.